A single TCR beta chain is shown here with its context. What it binds is not known. Stable hyperthyroidism: no ophthalmopathy progression over 18 months of follow-up. Fresh 10 ml peripheral blood yielded PBMCs. V dropped 5 bases and J dropped 7 bases, with 14 bases sitting between them. CDR1 and CDR2 (germline): MDHEN, SYDVKM. The CDR3 loop spans 14 amino acids. This sample stems from a study of T cells in Graves' hyperthyroidism and ophthalmopathy. Across the whole study: Before treatment of any kind, peripheral blood was taken at initial diagnosis.

What was amplified from RNA transcripts were TCR beta CDR3 regions. The HTBI primer set drove a first-round RT-PCR of the TCR CDR3. TCRdb called the multiplex PCR reads again in MiXCR, with one record for every CDR3 protein. The table shows fewer than 350,000 distinct CDR3 sequences, with approximately 13% occurring only once. Findings and limits, study-wide: Most expanded thyroid clonotypes above 0.001 recurred in blood.

The receptor was isolated from a woman between 40 and 50 years old with Graves' hyperthyroidism. V is TRBV28 and J is TRBJ2-2, with a possible D match to TRBD2 (5 bases). The material sequenced was blood. This CDR3 is CASSAWGEGGELFF. The DNA for the CDR3 is TGTGCCAGCAGTGCCTGGGGAGAGGGCGGGGAGCTGTTTTTT.